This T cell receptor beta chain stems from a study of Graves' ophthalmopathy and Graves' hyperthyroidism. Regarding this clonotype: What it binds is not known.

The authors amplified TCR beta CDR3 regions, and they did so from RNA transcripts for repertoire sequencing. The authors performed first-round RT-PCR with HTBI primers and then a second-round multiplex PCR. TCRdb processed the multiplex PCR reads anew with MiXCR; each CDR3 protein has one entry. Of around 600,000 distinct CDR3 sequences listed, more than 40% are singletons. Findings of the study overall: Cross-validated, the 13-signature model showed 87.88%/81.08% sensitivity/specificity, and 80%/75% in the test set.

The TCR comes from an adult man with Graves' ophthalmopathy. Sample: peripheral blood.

DNA for the CDR3: TGTGCCAGCAGCTTGGGACTAGCGTGGGACTACGAGCAGTACTTC. Encoded protein: CASSLGLAWDYEQYF. This chain joins TRBV7-9 and TRBJ2-7; 10 bases are a match to TRBD2. CDR1 and CDR2 from the germline V gene are SEHNR and FQNEAQ (reference sequence). The CDR3 is made up of 15 amino acids. V shed 3 bases and J 3 bases; nucleotides not matched to a gene: 5.